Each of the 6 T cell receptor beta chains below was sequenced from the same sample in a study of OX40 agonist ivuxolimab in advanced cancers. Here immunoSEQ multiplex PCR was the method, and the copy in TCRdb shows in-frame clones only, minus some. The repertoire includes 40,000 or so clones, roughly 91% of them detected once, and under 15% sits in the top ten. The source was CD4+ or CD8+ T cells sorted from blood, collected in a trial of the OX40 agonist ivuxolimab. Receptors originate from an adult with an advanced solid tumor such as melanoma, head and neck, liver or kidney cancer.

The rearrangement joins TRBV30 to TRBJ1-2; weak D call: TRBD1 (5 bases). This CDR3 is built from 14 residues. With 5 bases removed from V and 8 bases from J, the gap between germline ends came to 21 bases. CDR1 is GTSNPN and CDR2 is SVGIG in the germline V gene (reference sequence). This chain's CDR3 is CAWRRRDPRGGYTF. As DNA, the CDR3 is TGTGCCTGGCGCCGCCGGGACCCCCGAGGGGGCTACACCTTC.

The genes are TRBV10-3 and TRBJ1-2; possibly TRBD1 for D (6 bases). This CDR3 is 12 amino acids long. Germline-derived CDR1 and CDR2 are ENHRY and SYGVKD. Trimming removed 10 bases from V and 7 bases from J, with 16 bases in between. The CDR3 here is CATEGVMSGYTF. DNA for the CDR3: TGTGCCACGGAGGGGGTAATGAGTGGCTACACCTTC.

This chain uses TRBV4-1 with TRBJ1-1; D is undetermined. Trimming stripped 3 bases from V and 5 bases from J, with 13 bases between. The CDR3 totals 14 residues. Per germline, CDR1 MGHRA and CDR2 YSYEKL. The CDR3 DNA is TGCGCCAGCAGCCAGACCGGTACTTGGACTGAAGCTTTCTTT. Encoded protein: CASSQTGTWTEAFF.

The CDR3 coding sequence is TGCAGCGTTGGGCTAGCGGCCTCCTACGAGCAGTACTTC. Its protein is CSVGLAASYEQYF. The chain couples TRBV29-1 to TRBJ2-7; 7 nucleotides line up with TRBD2. Germline CDR1 and CDR2: SQVTM and ANQGSEA. With V trimmed by 4 bases and J by 0 bases, 3 bases remained unmatched. The CDR3 length is 13 residues.

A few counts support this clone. CDR3 residues: CASSDQDFKQYF. CDR3 coding DNA: TGCGCCAGCAGTGACCAGGACTTTAAGCAGTACTTC. The chain carries TRBV10-1 and TRBJ2-7; TRBD2 is a possible D gene (5 bases). This CDR3 is built from 12 residues. Trimming took off 3 bases at V and 8 bases at J, with 11 bases between the two ends. Per germline, CDR1 WNHNN and CDR2 SYGVQD (reference sequence).

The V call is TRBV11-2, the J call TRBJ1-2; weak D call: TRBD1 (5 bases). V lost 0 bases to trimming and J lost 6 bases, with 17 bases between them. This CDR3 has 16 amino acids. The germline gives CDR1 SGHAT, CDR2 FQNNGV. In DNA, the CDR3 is TGTGCCAGCAGCTTAGAGGGGGGATTTTTAGAAGATGGCTACACCTTC. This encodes CASSLEGGFLEDGYTF.